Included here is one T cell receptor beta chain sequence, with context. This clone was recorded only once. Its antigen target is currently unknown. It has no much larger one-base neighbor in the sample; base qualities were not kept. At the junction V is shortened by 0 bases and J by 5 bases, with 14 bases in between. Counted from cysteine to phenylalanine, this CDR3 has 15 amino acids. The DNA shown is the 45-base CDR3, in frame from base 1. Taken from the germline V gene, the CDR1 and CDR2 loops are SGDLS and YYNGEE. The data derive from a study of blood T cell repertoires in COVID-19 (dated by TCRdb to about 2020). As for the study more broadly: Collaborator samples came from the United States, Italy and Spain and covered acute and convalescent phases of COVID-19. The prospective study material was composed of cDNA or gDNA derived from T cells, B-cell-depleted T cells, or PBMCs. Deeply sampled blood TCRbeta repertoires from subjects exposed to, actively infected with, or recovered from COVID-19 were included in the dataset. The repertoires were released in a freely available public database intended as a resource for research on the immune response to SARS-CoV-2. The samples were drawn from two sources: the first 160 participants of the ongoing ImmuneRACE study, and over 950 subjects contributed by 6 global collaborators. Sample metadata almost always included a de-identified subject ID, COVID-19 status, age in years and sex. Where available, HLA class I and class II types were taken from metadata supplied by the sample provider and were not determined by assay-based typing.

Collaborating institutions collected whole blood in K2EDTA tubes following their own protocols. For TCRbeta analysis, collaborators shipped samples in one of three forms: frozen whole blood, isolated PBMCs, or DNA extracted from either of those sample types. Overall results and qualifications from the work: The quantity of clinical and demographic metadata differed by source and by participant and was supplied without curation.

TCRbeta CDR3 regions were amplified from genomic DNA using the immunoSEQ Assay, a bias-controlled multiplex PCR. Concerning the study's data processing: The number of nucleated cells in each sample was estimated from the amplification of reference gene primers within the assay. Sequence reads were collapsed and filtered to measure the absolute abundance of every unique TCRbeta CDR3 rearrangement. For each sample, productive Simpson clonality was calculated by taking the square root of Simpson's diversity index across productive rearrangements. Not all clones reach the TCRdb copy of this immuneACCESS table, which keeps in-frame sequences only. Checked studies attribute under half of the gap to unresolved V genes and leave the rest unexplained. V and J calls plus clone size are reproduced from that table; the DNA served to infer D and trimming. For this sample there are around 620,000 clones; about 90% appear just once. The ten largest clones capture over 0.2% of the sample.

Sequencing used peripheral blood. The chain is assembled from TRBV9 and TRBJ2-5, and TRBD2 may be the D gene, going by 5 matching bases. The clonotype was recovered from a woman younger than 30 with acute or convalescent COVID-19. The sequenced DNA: TGTGCCAGCAGCGTAGGCGCTGGAGGTGTGGAGACCCAGTACTTC. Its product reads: CASSVGAGGVETQYF.